This TCR beta chain was identified during a study of blood T cell repertoires in COVID-19. Study details: COVID-19 samples, acute and convalescent, were from the United States, Italy and Spain. In each case, the material was cDNA or gDNA derived from T cells, B-cell-depleted T cells, or PBMCs.

In the source study's methods: How many nucleated cells were present was estimated from reference gene primer amplification. This table comes from immunoSEQ multiplex PCR, and its TCRdb copy is limited to in-frame clones, with some not included. V and J calls and clone size come straight from that table; D and trimming were deduced from the DNA. The data contain 200,000 to 250,000 clones, roughly 83% of them singletons. CDR1 and CDR2 (germline): SGHRS, YFSETQ. This CDR3 is 15 amino acids long. J lost 3 bases, V lost 0 bases, and 6 bases had no gene match. The sample consisted of peripheral blood. The source of this sequence is a woman between 50 and 59 years old with acute or convalescent COVID-19. The rearrangement links TRBV5-1 to TRBJ2-7; 7 positions match TRBD2. DNA of the CDR3: TGCGCCAGCAGCTTGGGGGCGGGGGATTACTACGAGCAGTACTTC. This codes for CASSLGAGDYYEQYF.